Shown below are 12 T cell receptor beta chains from a single sample sequenced in a study of blood T cell repertoires in COVID-19 (dated by TCRdb to 2020 to 2021). The library was built by means of the immunoSEQ multiplex PCR assay. Not all clones reach the TCRdb copy of this immuneACCESS table, which keeps in-frame sequences only. Checked studies attribute under half of the gap to unresolved V genes and leave the rest unexplained. For this sample the table gives about 93,000 clones, of which approximately 80% were detected only once. The ten largest clones take up 15% to 20% of the sample. The specimen sequenced was peripheral blood. The receptors here all came from a human donor in a cohort sampled during active COVID-19.

The chain joins TRBV5-1 to TRBJ2-7; possible D gene TRBD2, 6 bases. Per the germline V gene, CDR1 is SGHRS and CDR2 is YFSETQ. This CDR3 has 15 amino acids. V lost 1 base and J lost 2, with 13 bases in between. The CDR3 bases are TGCGCCAGCAGCTTGAATCCTAGCGAGGCCTACGAGCAGTACTTC. The encoded protein is CASSLNPSEAYEQYF.

This sequence joins TRBV27 and TRBJ1-1; D call uncertain. V was trimmed by 5 bases and J by 4 bases, leaving 11 bases between them. Per the germline V gene, CDR1 is MNHEY and CDR2 is SMNVEV (reference sequence). The CDR3 is made up of 13 amino acids. DNA of the CDR3: TGTGCCAGCAGTCCGGTGTATGGCACTGAAGCTTTCTTT. It encodes CASSPVYGTEAFF.

The rearrangement links TRBV12-3 or TRBV12-4 to TRBJ2-3; 11 bases agree with TRBD2. There are 13 residues in the CDR3. Trimming cost V 6 bases and J 7 bases; bases outside gene matches: 3. The CDR3 region has the DNA TGTGCCAGCAGCGGGACTAGCGGAAATACGCAGTATTTT. It encodes CASSGTSGNTQYF.

The chain combines TRBV2 with TRBJ1-4; D ambiguous. Trimming stripped 3 bases from V and 5 bases from J, with 13 bases between. This CDR3 is 15 amino acids long. Per the germline V gene, CDR1 is SNHLY and CDR2 is FYNNEI. The CDR3 is CASSDRQAQNEKLFF. Here the CDR3 DNA reads TGTGCCAGCAGTGATAGGCAGGCCCAAAATGAAAAACTGTTTTTT.

CDR3 region: CASSLLPRDNTGELFF. The CDR3 region has the DNA TGCGCCAGCAGCTTGCTGCCGCGGGATAACACCGGGGAGCTGTTTTTT. V and J are TRBV5-1 and TRBJ2-2, with TRBD2 as a possible D gene (6 bases). Germline-derived CDR1 and CDR2 are SGHRS and YFSETQ. The V and J ends lost 1 base and 2 bases respectively, with 12 bases between them. The CDR3 is 16 amino acids.

This clone was detected a few times. The chain carries TRBV6-1 and TRBJ2-6; 7 bases align to TRBD1. The germline gives CDR1 MNHNS, CDR2 SASEGT. The CDR3 contains 16 residues. Trimming cost V 4 bases and J 2 bases; bases outside gene matches: 5. The CDR3 DNA reads TGTGCCAGCAGTGGACAGGGTCCCGCTGGGGCCAACGTCCTGACTTTC. Translated, it gives CASSGQGPAGANVLTF.

The chain couples TRBV24-1 to TRBJ2-3, with TRBD2 matching over 13 bases. Per germline, CDR1 KGHDR and CDR2 SFDVKD. The CDR3 has 17 residues. V shed 6 bases, J shed 2 bases, and the junction held 7 bases outside the gene matches. CDR3 in amino acids: CATSKGTSGDYTDTQYF. The DNA of the CDR3 is TGTGCCACCAGTAAAGGGACTAGCGGGGACTACACAGATACGCAGTATTTT.

This clone was picked up a small number of times. The gene calls are TRBV6-6 and TRBJ1-1; D call uncertain. Germline CDR1 reads MNHNY; CDR2 reads SVGAGI (reference sequence). This CDR3 contains 12 residues. The V end lost 4 bases, the J end lost 4 bases, and 7 bases lay between the germline ends. The CDR3 coding sequence is TGTGCCAGCAGTTCTGGAGTCACTGAAGCTTTCTTT. Its translation is CASSSGVTEAFF.

The chain combines TRBV4-1 with TRBJ2-3; 9 positions match TRBD2. The CDR3 extends over 18 amino acids. Germline V gene lookup returns CDR1 MGHRA and CDR2 YSYEKL. Trimming took 2 bases from V and 5 from J; bases not matched to a gene: 14. The chain's CDR3 is CASSQQGRAGGGGDTQYF. CDR3 DNA sequence: TGCGCCAGCAGCCAACAGGGCCGAGCGGGAGGAGGAGGAGATACGCAGTATTTT.

V is TRBV12-5 and J is TRBJ2-7; 7 bases are a match to TRBD1. From germline, CDR1 is LGHNT and CDR2 FRNRAP. The CDR3 spans 12 residues. Trimming cost V 9 bases and J 0 bases; bases outside gene matches: 2. CDR3 nucleotides: TGTGCTAGAGGGGACAGCTCCTACGAGCAGTACTTC. This sequence encodes CARGDSSYEQYF.

The chain carries TRBV2 and TRBJ1-6; 9 nucleotides match TRBD1. This CDR3 comprises 16 residues. From germline, CDR1 is SNHLY and CDR2 FYNNEI. The V gene end was trimmed by 5 bases and the J gene end by 0 bases; junction bases not matched to a gene: 2. In DNA, the CDR3 is TGTGCCAGCAGTTTGACAGGGGGCTCCTATAATTCACCCCTCCACTTT. Translation gives CASSLTGGSYNSPLHF. Full variable domain (rest looked up from reference TRBV2 and TRBJ1-6): EPEVTQTPSHQVTQMGQEVILRCVPISNHLYFYWYRQILGQKVEFLVSFYNNEISEKSEIFDDQFSVERPDGSNFTLKIRSTKLEDSAMYFCASSLTGGSYNSPLHFGNGTRLTVT.

The gene calls are TRBV5-5 and TRBJ1-2, with D perhaps TRBD1 (6 bases). Trimming removed 7 bases from V and 3 bases from J, with 19 bases in between. The CDR3 covers 15 residues. The V gene's germline CDR1 is SGHKS and CDR2 YYEKEE (reference sequence). This CDR3 is CASVRFWTDDYGYTF. The CDR3 DNA reads TGTGCCAGCGTCCGGTTCTGGACAGACGACTATGGCTACACCTTC.